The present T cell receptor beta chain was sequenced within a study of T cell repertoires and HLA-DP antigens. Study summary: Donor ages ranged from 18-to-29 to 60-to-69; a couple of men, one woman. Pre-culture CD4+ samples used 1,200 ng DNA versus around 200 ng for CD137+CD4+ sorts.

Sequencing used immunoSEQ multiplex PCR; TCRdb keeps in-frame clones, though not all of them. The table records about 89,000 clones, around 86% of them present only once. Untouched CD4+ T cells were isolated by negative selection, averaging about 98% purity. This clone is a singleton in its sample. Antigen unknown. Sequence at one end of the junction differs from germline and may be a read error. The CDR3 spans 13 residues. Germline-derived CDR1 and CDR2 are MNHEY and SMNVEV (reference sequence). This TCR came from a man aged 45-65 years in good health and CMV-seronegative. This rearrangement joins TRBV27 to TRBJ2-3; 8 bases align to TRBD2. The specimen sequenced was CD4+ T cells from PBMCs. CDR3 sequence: CAVAGSRTDTQYF. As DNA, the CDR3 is TGCGCAGTAGCGGGAAGTCGCACAGATACGCAGTATTTT.